A single T cell receptor (beta chain) is shown here with its context. Its antigen is still unknown. The CDR3 is 16 amino acids. Germline V gene sequence: CDR1 SEHNR, CDR2 FQNEAQ (reference sequence). Trimming removed 5 bases at V and 4 bases at J, with 20 bases between. Positive CCR7 selection of CD45RO-negative cells yielded the naive CD8 cells, and terminally differentiated effector memory CD45RA+ cells were excluded. The sample originates from a study of shared clonotypes between healthy human individuals. Whole-study results and caveats: Clonotypes not shared had lower generation probabilities than those common to all four donors.

The assay was immunoSEQ multiplex PCR, and TCRdb's table has in-frame clones only and misses some. Of about 590,000 clones in the sample, nearly 97% were seen once. This chain uses TRBV7-9 with TRBJ1-2, with D perhaps matching TRBD1 (5 bases). The sequence derives from a woman aged 30 to 39 in good health. The sample was naive CD8+ T cells sorted from blood. The CDR3 sequence is CASSRTGQGLVYGYTF. DNA of the CDR3: TGTGCCAGCAGCCGTACTGGGCAGGGACTCGTCTATGGCTACACCTTC.